Sequencing of this TCR beta chain was carried out in a study of T cell repertoires in cytomegalovirus infection. About the study: As its CMV epitopes, the study selected recently identified HLA-C-restricted and well-studied HLA-B-restricted targets. Based on public TCR beta signatures, there were indications of CMV infection and of a matching HLA type. Points from the study as a whole: Dominating the ex vivo response were TCR beta clonotypes that were CMV-specific and HLA-C-restricted. Identification of carriers of CMV plus the relevant HLA was performed using cumulative public TCR beta family frequency.

This CDR3 is built from 14 residues. V dropped 8 bases and J dropped 2 bases, with 15 bases sitting between them. Germline V gene lookup returns CDR1 MNHNS and CDR2 SASEGT. This clonotype showed up just a few times. Its antigen is unidentified. TCRdb reprocessed the reads via MiXCR and lists one record per CDR3 protein. In the table there are fewer than 150,000 distinct CDR3 sequences, around 31% of which are singletons. The sequences come from CD8+ T cells from cultured PBMCs, collected from culture after CMV antigen stimulation. The chain combines TRBV6-1 with TRBJ2-5; no firm D call. The source of this sequence is a human donor in good health (CMV status not recorded). Some clones in this sample may be carry-over from other donors' samples. CDR3 residues: CASGPYRSQETQYF. CDR3 nucleotide sequence: TGTGCCAGCGGGCCTTATCGCTCTCAAGAGACCCAGTACTTC.